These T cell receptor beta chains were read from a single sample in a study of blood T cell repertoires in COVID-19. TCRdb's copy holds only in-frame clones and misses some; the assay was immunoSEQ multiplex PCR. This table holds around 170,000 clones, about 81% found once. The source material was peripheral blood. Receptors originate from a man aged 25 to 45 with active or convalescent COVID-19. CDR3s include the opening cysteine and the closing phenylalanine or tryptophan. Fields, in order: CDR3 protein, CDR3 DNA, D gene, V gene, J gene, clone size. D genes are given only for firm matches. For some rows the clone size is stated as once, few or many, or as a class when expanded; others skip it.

cdr3_aa: CASSEGDISAAFF
cdr3_nt: TGCGCCAGCAGCGAGGGGGACATCAGCGCTGCTTTCTTT
d_call: NA
v_call: TRBV10-2
j_call: TRBJ1-1
clone_size: NA

cdr3_aa: CATSSPVGANYGYTF
cdr3_nt: TGTGCCACCAGCAGCCCAGTGGGAGCTAACTATGGCTACACCTTC
d_call: NA
v_call: TRBV15
j_call: TRBJ1-2
clone_size: few

cdr3_aa: CASSGDRENTEAFF
cdr3_nt: TGTGCCAGCAGCGGGGACAGGGAAAACACTGAAGCTTTCTTT
d_call: TRBD1
v_call: TRBV9
j_call: TRBJ1-1
clone_size: NA

cdr3_aa: CASSYSIRTGDSPLHF
cdr3_nt: TGTGCCAGCAGTTACTCGATTCGGACAGGGGATTCACCCCTCCACTTT
d_call: TRBD1
v_call: TRBV6-6
j_call: TRBJ1-6
clone_size: NA

cdr3_aa: CASSFTQGGNEQFF
cdr3_nt: TGTGCCAGCAGCTTCACCCAGGGGGGCAATGAGCAGTTCTTC
d_call: NA
v_call: TRBV5-4
j_call: TRBJ2-1
clone_size: NA

cdr3_aa: CASSPSHTRGVGYTF
cdr3_nt: TGTGCCAGCAGCCCTTCGCACACGCGAGGTGTTGGCTACACCTTC
d_call: NA
v_call: TRBV11-2
j_call: TRBJ1-2
clone_size: NA

cdr3_aa: CASRARDRNYGYTF
cdr3_nt: TGTGCCAGTAGAGCAAGGGACAGAAACTATGGCTACACCTTC
d_call: TRBD1
v_call: TRBV19
j_call: TRBJ1-2
clone_size: NA

cdr3_aa: CASSPSGGNYGYTF
cdr3_nt: TGTGCCAGCTCACCCTCAGGGGGGAACTATGGCTACACCTTC
d_call: TRBD1
v_call: TRBV18
j_call: TRBJ1-2
clone_size: NA

cdr3_aa: CAITPSGGILTGELFF
cdr3_nt: TGTGCCATCACCCCTAGCGGGGGGATCTTAACCGGGGAGCTGTTTTTT
d_call: TRBD2
v_call: TRBV10-3
j_call: TRBJ2-2
clone_size: NA

cdr3_aa: CASSGQGARGEKLFF
cdr3_nt: TGTGCCAGCAGTGGGCAGGGGGCGCGGGGTGAAAAACTGTTTTTT
d_call: TRBD1
v_call: TRBV2
j_call: TRBJ1-4
clone_size: NA

cdr3_aa: CASSTVQGRETQYF
cdr3_nt: TGTGCCAGCAGCACCGTTCAGGGGCGAGAGACCCAGTACTTC
d_call: NA
v_call: TRBV11-3
j_call: TRBJ2-5
clone_size: NA

cdr3_aa: CASSPQGAPNQPQHF
cdr3_nt: TGTGCCAGCTCACCACAGGGGGCTCCTAATCAGCCCCAGCATTTT
d_call: TRBD1
v_call: TRBV18
j_call: TRBJ1-5
clone_size: NA

cdr3_aa: CASSSAGTAFNEQFF
cdr3_nt: TGTGCCAGCAGCTCCGCCGGGACAGCTTTTAATGAGCAGTTCTTC
d_call: TRBD1
v_call: TRBV5-5
j_call: TRBJ2-1
clone_size: NA

cdr3_aa: CASSSSGGRYNEQFF
cdr3_nt: TGTGCCAGCAGTTCTTCCGGGGGACGATACAATGAGCAGTTCTTC
d_call: NA
v_call: TRBV6-5
j_call: TRBJ2-1
clone_size: NA

cdr3_aa: CASSHPPGTGLYNEQFF
cdr3_nt: TGTGCCAGCAGCCACCCCCCGGGGACAGGGCTCTACAATGAGCAGTTCTTC
d_call: TRBD1
v_call: TRBV7-9
j_call: TRBJ2-1
clone_size: NA

cdr3_aa: CASSFQGGQPQHF
cdr3_nt: TGTGCCAGCAGCTTCCAAGGGGGTCAGCCCCAGCATTTT
d_call: NA
v_call: TRBV5-4
j_call: TRBJ1-5
clone_size: NA

cdr3_aa: CASSVAVVNSPLHF
cdr3_nt: TGTGCCAGCAGCGTAGCCGTTGTTAATTCACCCCTCCACTTT
d_call: NA
v_call: TRBV9
j_call: TRBJ1-6
clone_size: NA

cdr3_aa: CASSQMTGGNEKLFF
cdr3_nt: TGTGCCAGCAGCCAAATGACAGGGGGTAATGAAAAACTGTTTTTT
d_call: TRBD1
v_call: TRBV3-1/TRBV3-2
j_call: TRBJ1-4
clone_size: NA

cdr3_aa: CASSNGRNNEQFF
cdr3_nt: TGTGCCAGCAGCAATGGGAGAAACAATGAGCAGTTCTTC
d_call: NA
v_call: TRBV27
j_call: TRBJ2-1
clone_size: NA

cdr3_aa: CAGLAGNTGELFF
cdr3_nt: TGTGCCGGCTTAGCGGGGAACACCGGGGAGCTGTTTTTT
d_call: TRBD2
v_call: TRBV6-5
j_call: TRBJ2-2
clone_size: NA

cdr3_aa: CASSQNTFSYEQYF
cdr3_nt: TGTGCCAGCAGCCAAAACACCTTCTCCTACGAGCAGTACTTC
d_call: NA
v_call: TRBV3-1/TRBV3-2
j_call: TRBJ2-7
clone_size: once

cdr3_aa: CASSLAPPGGLHEKLFF
cdr3_nt: TGTGCCAGCAGCTTAGCCCCGCCCGGGGGGCTGCATGAAAAACTGTTTTTT
d_call: NA
v_call: TRBV7-6
j_call: TRBJ1-4
clone_size: NA

cdr3_aa: CASSPTTGGAYGYTF
cdr3_nt: TGTGCCAGCAGCCCGACGACAGGGGGCGCCTATGGCTACACCTTC
d_call: TRBD1
v_call: TRBV3-1/TRBV3-2
j_call: TRBJ1-2
clone_size: NA

cdr3_aa: CASSFDRDRAGGYTF
cdr3_nt: TGTGCCAGCAGCTTTGACCGGGACAGGGCAGGGGGCTACACCTTC
d_call: TRBD1
v_call: TRBV7-9
j_call: TRBJ1-2
clone_size: NA

cdr3_aa: CASSQDTEDLNSNQPQHF
cdr3_nt: TGCGCCAGCAGCCAAGACACTGAGGACTTGAATAGCAATCAGCCCCAGCATTTT
d_call: NA
v_call: TRBV4-3
j_call: TRBJ1-5
clone_size: few

cdr3_aa: CASRGAGGSVYEQYF
cdr3_nt: TGTGCCAGCAGGGGGGCGGGAGGGTCAGTCTACGAGCAGTACTTC
d_call: TRBD2
v_call: TRBV28
j_call: TRBJ2-7
clone_size: NA

cdr3_aa: CASSQDPTGFTEAFF
cdr3_nt: TGCGCCAGCAGCCAAGATCCCACAGGGTTCACTGAAGCTTTCTTT
d_call: NA
v_call: TRBV4-3
j_call: TRBJ1-1
clone_size: NA

cdr3_aa: CASSQERQGAGLGNEQFF
cdr3_nt: TGCGCCAGCAGCCAAGAGAGACAGGGAGCAGGACTGGGCAATGAGCAGTTCTTC
d_call: TRBD1
v_call: TRBV4-3
j_call: TRBJ2-1
clone_size: NA

cdr3_aa: CSGGQGARTEAFF
cdr3_nt: TGCAGCGGGGGACAGGGGGCGCGTACTGAAGCTTTCTTT
d_call: TRBD1
v_call: TRBV29-1
j_call: TRBJ1-1
clone_size: NA

cdr3_aa: CASSILGGGYTF
cdr3_nt: TGTGCCAGTAGTATCCTTGGGGGCGGCTACACCTTC
d_call: NA
v_call: TRBV19
j_call: TRBJ1-2
clone_size: NA

cdr3_aa: CASSLLGQGVFRTGELFF
cdr3_nt: TGTGCCAGCAGTTTGCTAGGACAGGGGGTTTTTAGAACCGGGGAGCTGTTTTTT
d_call: TRBD1
v_call: TRBV27
j_call: TRBJ2-2
clone_size: NA

cdr3_aa: CSVDPGGAFF
cdr3_nt: TGCAGCGTTGACCCGGGTGGGGCTTTCTTT
d_call: NA
v_call: TRBV29-1
j_call: TRBJ1-1
clone_size: NA

cdr3_aa: CASSRPGNQPQHF
cdr3_nt: TGTGCCAGCAGCCGACCGGGGAATCAGCCCCAGCATTTT
d_call: NA
v_call: TRBV5-8
j_call: TRBJ1-5
clone_size: NA

cdr3_aa: CASSSPTGLAGETQYF
cdr3_nt: TGTGCCAGCAGTTCGCCCACGGGACTAGCGGGGGAGACCCAGTACTTC
d_call: TRBD2
v_call: TRBV6-6
j_call: TRBJ2-5
clone_size: NA

cdr3_aa: CASGQDVNTEAFF
cdr3_nt: TGTGCCAGTGGACAGGACGTGAACACTGAAGCTTTCTTT
d_call: TRBD1
v_call: TRBV7-9
j_call: TRBJ1-1
clone_size: NA

cdr3_aa: CASSSRRASYNSPLHF
cdr3_nt: TGTGCCAGCAGTTCCAGGAGGGCATCCTATAATTCACCCCTCCACTTT
d_call: NA
v_call: TRBV6-5
j_call: TRBJ1-6
clone_size: NA

cdr3_aa: CASSQDSAGFTDTQYF
cdr3_nt: TGTGCCAGCAGCCAAGATTCAGCGGGGTTCACAGATACGCAGTATTTT
d_call: TRBD2
v_call: TRBV4-2
j_call: TRBJ2-3
clone_size: few

cdr3_aa: CASSLDRGTMNTEAFF
cdr3_nt: TGTGCCAGCAGCTTGGATAGAGGAACGATGAACACTGAAGCTTTCTTT
d_call: NA
v_call: TRBV5-8
j_call: TRBJ1-1
clone_size: NA

cdr3_aa: CASSRRNSYEQYF
cdr3_nt: TGTGCCAGCAGTCGAAGGAACAGCTACGAGCAGTACTTC
d_call: NA
v_call: TRBV12-3/TRBV12-4
j_call: TRBJ2-7
clone_size: NA

cdr3_aa: CASSQEGTGPMNTEAFF
cdr3_nt: TGTGCCAGCAGCCAAGAAGGGACAGGGCCAATGAACACTGAAGCTTTCTTT
d_call: TRBD1
v_call: TRBV3-1/TRBV3-2
j_call: TRBJ1-1
clone_size: NA

cdr3_aa: CASSYSSHVDREGFNQPQHF
cdr3_nt: TGTGCCAGCAGTTACTCCTCCCACGTGGACAGGGAGGGGTTCAATCAGCCCCAGCATTTT
d_call: TRBD1
v_call: TRBV6-2/TRBV6-3
j_call: TRBJ1-5
clone_size: few

cdr3_aa: CASTERSAGSTQYF
cdr3_nt: TGTGCCAGCACCGAACGTTCCGCGGGGTCGACCCAGTACTTC
d_call: NA
v_call: TRBV5-6
j_call: TRBJ2-5
clone_size: NA

cdr3_aa: CASSSLAGGTDTQYF
cdr3_nt: TGTGCCAGCAGTTCCCTAGCGGGGGGGACAGATACGCAGTATTTT
d_call: TRBD2
v_call: TRBV14
j_call: TRBJ2-3
clone_size: NA

cdr3_aa: CASKGTPLSNQPQHF
cdr3_nt: TGTGCCAGCAAAGGGACACCCCTTAGCAATCAGCCCCAGCATTTT
d_call: NA
v_call: TRBV6-5
j_call: TRBJ1-5
clone_size: few

cdr3_aa: CASSLPGGYHGYTF
cdr3_nt: TGTGCCAGCAGCTTGCCGGGGGGCTACCATGGCTACACCTTC
d_call: NA
v_call: TRBV7-6
j_call: TRBJ1-2
clone_size: NA

cdr3_aa: CASSQEGGWTSTDTQYF
cdr3_nt: TGTGCCAGCAGCCAAGAAGGGGGCTGGACGAGCACAGATACGCAGTATTTT
d_call: TRBD1
v_call: TRBV3-1/TRBV3-2
j_call: TRBJ2-3
clone_size: once

cdr3_aa: CASSQDAPSAPDTQYF
cdr3_nt: TGTGCCAGCAGCCAAGACGCCCCTAGCGCCCCAGATACGCAGTATTTT
d_call: NA
v_call: TRBV4-2
j_call: TRBJ2-3
clone_size: NA

cdr3_aa: CASSVEGTGYGNTIYF
cdr3_nt: TGTGCCAGCAGCGTAGAAGGGACAGGGTATGGAAACACCATATATTTT
d_call: TRBD1
v_call: TRBV9
j_call: TRBJ1-3
clone_size: NA

cdr3_aa: CASGLLAGGPYEQFF
cdr3_nt: TGTGCTAGTGGCTTACTAGCGGGAGGGCCCTATGAGCAGTTCTTC
d_call: TRBD2
v_call: TRBV12-5
j_call: TRBJ2-1
clone_size: few

cdr3_aa: CASILMGTGGNEQFF
cdr3_nt: TGTGCCAGCATCCTAATGGGGACAGGGGGGAATGAGCAGTTCTTC
d_call: TRBD1
v_call: TRBV11-2
j_call: TRBJ2-1
clone_size: once

cdr3_aa: CASSVGTGARQPQHF
cdr3_nt: TGTGCCAGCAGCGTAGGTACGGGAGCGCGCCAGCCCCAGCATTTT
d_call: NA
v_call: TRBV9
j_call: TRBJ1-5
clone_size: once

cdr3_aa: CASSYWNTGGQELDTQYF
cdr3_nt: TGTGCCAGCAGTTACTGGAACACAGGGGGCCAAGAATTGGATACGCAGTATTTT
d_call: TRBD1
v_call: TRBV6-2/TRBV6-3
j_call: TRBJ2-3
clone_size: NA

cdr3_aa: CSATGGTGELFF
cdr3_nt: TGCAGCGCCACCGGGGGCACCGGGGAGCTGTTTTTT
d_call: NA
v_call: TRBV29-1
j_call: TRBJ2-2
clone_size: NA